Listed below are T cell receptor beta chains from one sample, sequenced in a study of radiation and T cells in renal cell carcinoma. Clones were read by immunoSEQ multiplex PCR, and TCRdb kept only the in-frame ones, dropping some. The repertoire holds about 150,000 clones, with around 89% as singletons. The starting material was blood, obtained from a patient whose treatment included radiotherapy and nephrectomy. All receptors come from an older woman with renal cell carcinoma. The CDR3 runs from the conserved cysteine through the conserved F or W. A D gene is named only where the DNA matches it firmly. Part of the rows lack a size; the others show once, few, many or a class for expanded clones.

v_call	clone_size	j_call	d_call	cdr3_aa	cdr3_nt
TRBV4-3	NA	TRBJ1-6	NA	CASSQGTLNSPLHF	TGCGCCAGCAGCCAGGGGACCCTTAATTCACCCCTCCACTTT
TRBV7-2	NA	TRBJ1-5	TRBD1	CASSQQGARDQPQHF	TGTGCCAGCAGCCAACAGGGGGCGAGAGATCAGCCCCAGCATTTT
TRBV18	NA	TRBJ1-6	NA	CASSEDSSLHF	TGTGCCAGCTCGGAGGACAGTTCCCTCCACTTT
TRBV28	NA	TRBJ1-5	TRBD1	CASIPGINRGHQPQHF	TGTGCCAGCATCCCTGGTATAAACAGGGGGCATCAGCCCCAGCATTTT
TRBV28	NA	TRBJ1-2	NA	CASNSPGHTNTGYTF	TGTGCCAGCAACTCACCGGGACACACAAATACGGGCTACACCTTC
TRBV14	NA	TRBJ2-3	NA	CASSPGADTQYF	TGTGCCAGCAGCCCGGGGGCAGATACGCAGTATTTT
TRBV19	NA	TRBJ2-1	TRBD1	CASSIDQGAANEQFF	TGTGCCAGTAGTATAGACCAGGGGGCGGCGAATGAGCAGTTCTTC
TRBV5-1	NA	TRBJ1-4	NA	CASSSSGTGEKLFF	TGCGCCAGCAGTTCTTCAGGGACCGGTGAAAAACTGTTTTTT
TRBV19	NA	TRBJ1-1	TRBD1	CASSIRGRNTEAFF	TGTGCCAGTAGTATTAGGGGGCGGAACACTGAAGCTTTCTTT
TRBV12-5	NA	TRBJ2-7	NA	CASGLALGYEQYF	TGTGCTAGTGGTTTGGCCCTCGGCTACGAGCAGTACTTC
TRBV5-6	NA	TRBJ1-1	TRBD1	CASTPSSRGGTEAFF	TGTGCCAGCACCCCTTCCTCCAGGGGGGGCACTGAAGCTTTCTTT
TRBV27	NA	TRBJ1-1	NA	CASSPPNPSTEAFF	TGTGCCAGCAGTCCGCCGAATCCGAGCACTGAAGCTTTCTTT
TRBV7-2	NA	TRBJ1-1	TRBD1	CASSITGGGTEAFF	TGTGCCAGCAGCATCACAGGGGGCGGCACTGAAGCTTTCTTT
TRBV6-1	NA	TRBJ2-7	TRBD2	CASTLAGAHEQYF	TGTGCCAGCACCCTAGCGGGGGCCCACGAGCAGTACTTC
TRBV19	NA	TRBJ2-1	NA	CASSAQGAPNNEQFF	TGTGCCAGTTCAGCACAGGGAGCGCCAAACAATGAGCAGTTCTTC
TRBV15	NA	TRBJ2-3	NA	CATSRDSGVGTDTQYF	TGTGCCACCAGCAGAGATTCAGGGGTTGGCACAGATACGCAGTATTTT
TRBV7-8	NA	TRBJ2-5	TRBD2	CASSSEGSGGYPQETQYF	TGTGCCAGCAGCTCCGAGGGTAGCGGGGGGTATCCCCAAGAGACCCAGTACTTC
TRBV6-1	NA	TRBJ1-5	NA	CASNRGSQPQHF	TGTGCCAGCAACCGCGGAAGTCAGCCCCAGCATTTT
TRBV4-1	NA	TRBJ1-6	NA	CASSHQTAGTTSYNSPLHF	TGCGCCAGCAGCCACCAAACAGCAGGGACCACCTCCTATAATTCACCCCTCCACTTT
TRBV11-2	NA	TRBJ2-7	TRBD2	CASSLGASGGYPQHYEQYF	TGTGCCAGCAGCTTGGGGGCTAGCGGGGGGTACCCGCAACACTACGAGCAGTACTTC
TRBV9	NA	TRBJ2-2	NA	CASSVVAFAENTGELFF	TGTGCCAGCAGCGTAGTCGCCTTTGCGGAGAACACCGGGGAGCTGTTTTTT
TRBV29-1	NA	TRBJ2-1	NA	CSVFQINEQFF	TGCAGCGTTTTTCAGATCAATGAGCAGTTCTTC
TRBV19	once	TRBJ2-3	TRBD1	CASSSGTVFTTDTQYF	TGTGCCAGTAGCTCGGGGACAGTGTTTACCACAGATACGCAGTATTTT
TRBV6-1	NA	TRBJ2-5	NA	CASDRGETQYF	TGTGCCAGCGACCGCGGTGAGACCCAGTACTTC
TRBV19	NA	TRBJ1-6	TRBD1	CASSALRQGQRNSPLHF	TGTGCCAGTAGCGCACTTCGACAGGGCCAACGGAATTCACCCCTCCACTTT
TRBV4-2	few	TRBJ2-3	TRBD2	CASSQQAGGTDTQYF	TGTGCCAGCAGCCAACAAGCGGGGGGCACAGATACGCAGTATTTT
TRBV19	NA	TRBJ1-2	NA	CASSIDPRVTNYGYTF	TGTGCCAGTAGTATAGATCCGAGGGTTACTAACTATGGCTACACCTTC
TRBV5-1	NA	TRBJ2-7	NA	CASSSGLGTNSYEQYF	TGCGCCAGCAGCTCGGGGCTCGGGACAAACTCCTACGAGCAGTACTTC
TRBV5-4	NA	TRBJ1-1	NA	CASSSHRDSRTEAFF	TGTGCCAGCAGCTCCCACCGAGACAGCCGGACTGAAGCTTTCTTT
TRBV7-9	NA	TRBJ2-3	NA	CASSPGLSERTDTQYF	TGTGCCAGCAGCCCAGGACTCTCAGAGAGAACAGATACGCAGTATTTT
TRBV2	NA	TRBJ1-1	TRBD1	CASTTGAGGTEAFF	TGTGCCAGTACTACAGGGGCTGGGGGGACTGAAGCTTTCTTT
TRBV15	once	TRBJ1-4	NA	CATSRAGQQGGKLFF	TGTGCCACCAGCAGAGCGGGTCAGCAAGGCGGAAAACTGTTTTTT
TRBV5-1	NA	TRBJ2-3	TRBD2	CASSVSGGAADTQYF	TGCGCCAGCAGCGTCTCCGGGGGGGCCGCAGATACGCAGTATTTT
TRBV5-1	NA	TRBJ1-1	NA	CASSLGGNTEAFF	TGCGCCAGCAGCTTGGGGGGAAACACTGAAGCTTTCTTT
TRBV10-2	NA	TRBJ2-7	NA	CASRGGRVEQYF	TGCGCCAGCAGGGGGGGCAGGGTGGAGCAGTACTTC
TRBV6-5	NA	TRBJ1-2	NA	CASSYLWSSDGYTF	TGTGCCAGCAGTTACTTATGGAGTTCCGATGGCTACACCTTC
TRBV28	NA	TRBJ1-2	TRBD1	CASSLGTGGSGYTF	TGTGCCAGCAGTTTAGGGACAGGGGGCTCTGGCTACACCTTC
TRBV6-5	NA	TRBJ2-1	TRBD1	CASTKEGQGANEQFF	TGTGCCAGCACCAAGGAGGGACAGGGGGCCAATGAGCAGTTCTTC
TRBV11-2	NA	TRBJ2-7	NA	CASSLPFGEQYF	TGTGCCAGCAGCTTGCCCTTTGGCGAGCAGTACTTC
TRBV10-3	once	TRBJ2-3	NA	CAIRGTLSRTDTQYF	TGTGCCATCAGGGGGACACTGTCTCGCACAGATACGCAGTATTTT
TRBV5-1	NA	TRBJ1-6	TRBD1	CASSLKQGNSPLHF	TGCGCCAGCAGCTTAAAACAGGGGAATTCACCCCTCCACTTT
TRBV6-5	few	TRBJ1-2	NA	CASSISVRHGYTF	TGTGCCAGCAGTATCTCAGTGAGGCATGGCTACACCTTC
TRBV4-2	NA	TRBJ1-1	TRBD1	CASSQEVNRGQTEAFF	TGTGCCAGCAGCCAAGAGGTCAACAGGGGGCAAACTGAAGCTTTCTTT
TRBV6-1	NA	TRBJ1-5	NA	CASSEARLSNQPQHF	TGTGCCAGCAGTGAAGCGCGGCTAAGCAATCAGCCCCAGCATTTT
TRBV7-7	NA	TRBJ2-5	TRBD1	CASSLGPQGAKVEETQYF	TGTGCTAGCAGCTTAGGACCCCAGGGGGCGAAAGTTGAAGAGACCCAGTACTTC
TRBV6-5	once	TRBJ1-5	NA	CASNRAFSNQPQHF	TGTGCCAGCAATCGGGCCTTTAGCAATCAGCCCCAGCATTTT
TRBV6-5	NA	TRBJ1-5	NA	CASSYEPNQPQHF	TGTGCCAGCAGTTACGAACCCAATCAGCCCCAGCATTTT
TRBV5-1	NA	TRBJ1-2	NA	CASSLDREYGYTF	TGCGCCAGCAGCTTGGACAGGGAATACGGCTACACCTTC